The next 4 T cell receptor beta chains were all read from a single sample in a study of blood T cell repertoires in COVID-19 (dated by TCRdb to about 2020). The method behind the library was the immunoSEQ multiplex PCR assay. TCRdb retrieved this table from immuneACCESS and kept in-frame rearrangements only. Not all clones are present; in checked studies, unresolved V genes account for under half, and no reason is known for the remainder. A total of more than 120,000 clones appear in this sample, roughly 85% of them only once. Roughly 2.7% of the sample is held by the ten biggest clonotypes. Sequencing was carried out using peripheral blood. The source of these receptors is a human donor with acute or convalescent COVID-19. The donor label of this sample is uncertain.

The V and J genes are TRBV30 and TRBJ1-2, with 7 bases aligning to TRBD1. V shed 3 bases, J shed 6 bases, and the junction held 4 bases outside the gene matches. In germline, CDR1 is GTSNPN, CDR2 SVGIG (reference sequence). The CDR3 sequence is 12 residues long. The CDR3 spells CAWSGTEDGYTF. In nucleotides, the CDR3 is TGTGCCTGGAGCGGGACAGAGGATGGCTACACCTTC. The full variable domain, completed using reference TRBV30 and TRBJ1-2, is SQTIHQWPATLVQPVGSPLSLECTVEGTSNPNLYWYRQAAGRGLQLLFYSVGIGQISSEVPQNLSASRPQDRQFILSSKKLLLSDSGFYLCAWSGTEDGYTFGSGTRLTVV.

The genes are TRBV7-8 and TRBJ1-6, with 7 bases identical to TRBD1. The CDR3 has 16 residues. Trimming took 5 bases from V and 7 from J; bases not matched to a gene: 11. Germline-derived CDR1 and CDR2 are SGHVS and FQNEAQ. The DNA for the CDR3 is TGTGCCAGCAGCCACAGGGGAGCGGGCTTAAATTCACCCCTCCACTTT. Protein: CASSHRGAGLNSPLHF. The whole variable domain, filled in from reference TRBV7-8 and TRBJ1-6, reads GAGVSQSPRYKVAKRGQDVALRCDPISGHVSLFWYQQALGQGPEFLTYFQNEAQLDKSGLPSDRFFAERPEGSVSTLKIQRTQQEDSAVYLCASSHRGAGLNSPLHFGNGTRLTVT.

This chain links TRBV7-8 with TRBJ1-1; 7 positions match TRBD1. The CDR3 covers 16 residues. CDR1 and CDR2 (germline): SGHVS, FQNEAQ. V gave up 0 bases and J gave up 4 bases; unmatched junction bases: 8. The CDR3 protein is CASSLAPTGRLTEAFF. CDR3 in DNA: TGTGCCAGCAGCTTAGCACCGACAGGGAGGCTCACTGAAGCTTTCTTT.

J is TRBJ2-7 and V is TRBV10-3; weak D call: TRBD1 (5 bases). The CDR3 consists of 14 residues. Germline lookup yields CDR1 ENHRY and CDR2 SYGVKD. Trimming removed 6 bases at V and 2 bases at J, with 14 bases between. CDR3 in DNA: TGTGCCATCAGCCAGCCGACAGAGACCTACGAGCAGTACTTC. Its translation: CAISQPTETYEQYF.